What follows are 17 T cell receptor beta chains derived from one specimen sequenced in a study of technical replicates of blood from a few donors. Method: immunoSEQ multiplex PCR; TCRdb's copy keeps in-frame clones and lacks some. Of tens of thousands of clones in the sample, roughly 86% were seen once. What was sequenced was PBMCs. The receptors were gathered from a human donor in good health. Some clones in this sample may be carry-over from other donors' samples.

This clone showed up just a few times. The rearrangement uses TRBV30 and TRBJ1-1, with D possibly TRBD1 on 6 matching bases. From germline, CDR1 is GTSNPN and CDR2 SVGIG (reference sequence). This CDR3 contains 14 residues. With 4 bases removed from V and 0 bases from J, the gap between germline ends came to 12 bases. The DNA of the CDR3 is TGTGCCTGGACTGCACAGGGTTTGAACACTGAAGCTTTCTTT. The encoded protein is CAWTAQGLNTEAFF.

This clone has only one observation. The rearrangement joins TRBV5-4 to TRBJ1-2, with D hard to call. The germline V and J ends were trimmed by 0 bases and 1 base, with 4 bases remaining between them. Germline V lookup: CDR1 SGHNT, CDR2 YYREEE (reference sequence). The length of the CDR3 is 13 residues. CDR3 loop: CASSLVRNYGYTF. DNA of the CDR3: TGTGCCAGCAGCTTGGTTCGTAACTATGGCTACACCTTC.

This clone was counted once. The rearrangement uses TRBV7-8 and TRBJ1-2, with a possible D match to TRBD1 (6 bases). Trimming pared 5 bases from V and 7 bases from J, leaving 17 bases between. This CDR3 has 14 residues. Germline V gene lookup returns CDR1 SGHVS and CDR2 FQNEAQ. CDR3 protein: CASSPRGGPIGYTF. In nucleotides, the CDR3 is TGTGCCAGCAGCCCCCGCGGGGGCCCTATTGGCTACACCTTC.

CDR3 region: CASSFAHRGLIPYTF. The CDR3 DNA sequence: TGTGCCAGCAGCTTCGCGCACAGGGGGCTAATCCCCTACACCTTC. V usage is TRBV7-8 and J usage is TRBJ1-2, with TRBD1 matching 9 bases. The germline V gene has CDR1 SGHVS and CDR2 FQNEAQ. The V and J ends lost 3 bases and 10 bases, in that order; junction bases with no gene match: 12. The CDR3 is made up of 15 amino acids.

The CDR3 is CASCCGTSGYNEQFF. In DNA form, the CDR3 reads TGTGCCAGCTGTTGCGGGACTAGCGGATACAATGAGCAGTTCTTC. The chain links TRBV6-6 to TRBJ2-1; 11 nucleotides match TRBD2. Germline V gene sequence: CDR1 MNHNY, CDR2 SVGAGI (reference sequence). Trimming cost V 8 bases and J 4 bases; bases outside gene matches: 7. The CDR3 totals 15 residues.

The chain links TRBV4-3 to TRBJ2-7, with 7 positions matching TRBD1. After removal of 0 bases from V and 4 bases from J, the junction contained 6 bases not matched to a gene. CDR3 length: 15 amino acids. Per the germline V gene, CDR1 is LGHNA and CDR2 is YSLEER. CDR3 loop: CASSQDRDSTYEQYF. The CDR3 DNA follows: TGCGCCAGCAGCCAAGACCGGGACAGTACTTACGAGCAGTACTTC.

The chain employs TRBV4-2 and TRBJ2-3; D is uncertain. Germline V gives CDR1 LGHNA, CDR2 YNFKEQ. There are 15 residues in the CDR3. The germline V and J ends were trimmed by 1 base and 0 bases, with 8 bases remaining between them. CDR3: CASSQGGLSTDTQYF. The DNA of the CDR3 is TGTGCCAGCAGCCAAGGAGGTCTGAGCACAGATACGCAGTATTTT.

This rearrangement joins TRBV7-2 to TRBJ2-7, with 8 bases identical to TRBD2. The CDR3 covers 15 residues. Germline V gene data show CDR1 as SGHTA and CDR2 as FQGNSA. V gave up 1 base and J gave up 7 bases; unmatched junction bases: 9. The CDR3 is CASSLGRGGTREQYF. As DNA, the CDR3 is TGTGCCAGCAGCTTAGGACGGGGGGGAACGAGGGAGCAGTACTTC.

This chain links TRBV5-1 with TRBJ1-5; TRBD1 might be the D (5 bases). Looked up from germline, CDR1 is SGHRS and CDR2 is YFSETQ. The ends were cut back, 0 bases at V and 2 bases at J, with 15 bases in the middle. The CDR3 spans 17 residues. The CDR3 sequence is CASSLEPPSGGNQPQHF. CDR3 nucleotides: TGCGCCAGCAGCTTGGAACCCCCGTCGGGGGGCAATCAGCCCCAGCATTTT.

This chain uses TRBV30 with TRBJ2-3, with 9 bases that match TRBD2. This CDR3 has 14 residues. Per the germline V gene, CDR1 is GTSNPN and CDR2 is SVGIG (reference sequence). Trimming removed 5 bases from V and 1 base from J; junction bases left unmatched: 4. The CDR3 DNA reads TGTGCCTGGGCTTGGACTAGCGGCACAGATACGCAGTATTTT. Translation gives CAWAWTSGTDTQYF.

The count of this clone is one. V and J are TRBV27 and TRBJ1-5; 9 nucleotides match TRBD1. J gave up 5 bases and V 6 bases, and 8 bases lay outside the gene matches. The CDR3 is 15 amino acids. CDR1 and CDR2 from the germline V gene are MNHEY and SMNVEV (reference sequence). In nucleotides, the CDR3 is TGTGCCAGCAGGAGAATGGACAGGGGTGATCAGCCCCAGCATTTT. It encodes CASRRMDRGDQPQHF.

The chain employs TRBV5-4 and TRBJ2-1; 8 nucleotides agree with TRBD2. The V segment lost 3 bases and the J segment 5 bases; nucleotides outside the gene matches: 10. There are 16 residues in the CDR3. CDR1 is SGHNT and CDR2 is YYREEE in the germline V gene (reference sequence). For the CDR3, the DNA is TGTGCCAGCAGCTCCGAACCGGGGACTAGGAACAATGAGCAGTTCTTC. This encodes CASSSEPGTRNNEQFF.

The J gene is TRBJ2-7, the V gene TRBV19, with 16 positions matching TRBD2. This CDR3 has 16 residues. J lost 3 bases, V lost 7 bases, and 6 bases had no gene match. The germline V gene encodes CDR1 LNHDA and CDR2 SQIVND (reference sequence). The DNA for the CDR3 is TGTGCCAGTACCATGGGACTAGCGGGGGGGCGCTACGAGCAGTACTTC. It translates to CASTMGLAGGRYEQYF.

This clone has more than one count but fewer than ten. This sequence joins TRBV30 and TRBJ1-1, with D possibly being TRBD1 (5 bases). Trimming removed 1 base at V and 5 bases at J, with 8 bases between. The length of the CDR3 is 12 residues. Germline assignment: CDR1 GTSNPN and CDR2 SVGIG (reference sequence). CDR3 bases: TGTGCCTGGAGTGCTCAGGGAACTGAAGCTTTCTTT. Its translation is CAWSAQGTEAFF.

V and J are TRBV28 and TRBJ2-3; D is possibly TRBD2 (5 bases). Germline V CDR1 and CDR2: MDHEN, SYDVKM. The CDR3 has 13 amino acids. The ends were cut back, 7 bases at V and 5 bases at J, with 13 bases in the middle. The CDR3 DNA reads as TGTGCCAGCAACCCAGGACGGGGAGATACGCAGTATTTT. This translates into CASNPGRGDTQYF.

The gene calls are TRBV7-7 and TRBJ2-5; D is perhaps TRBD1 (6 bases). Germline values: CDR1 SSHAT, CDR2 FNYEAQ (reference sequence). The CDR3 has 14 residues. V lost 1 base and J lost 1, with 7 bases in between. The CDR3 here is CASSLVGGQETQYF. The DNA of the CDR3 is TGTGCCAGCAGCTTAGTAGGGGGCCAAGAGACCCAGTACTTC.

This clone was counted once. This chain uses TRBV6-1 with TRBJ2-3; D not resolved. The CDR3 runs 15 residues. CDR1 is MNHNS and CDR2 is SASEGT in the germline V gene. V was trimmed by 2 bases and J by 2 bases, leaving 11 bases between them. DNA for the CDR3: TGTGCCAGCAGTGAACGGAGTTCGAACACAGATACGCAGTATTTT. Residues: CASSERSSNTDTQYF.